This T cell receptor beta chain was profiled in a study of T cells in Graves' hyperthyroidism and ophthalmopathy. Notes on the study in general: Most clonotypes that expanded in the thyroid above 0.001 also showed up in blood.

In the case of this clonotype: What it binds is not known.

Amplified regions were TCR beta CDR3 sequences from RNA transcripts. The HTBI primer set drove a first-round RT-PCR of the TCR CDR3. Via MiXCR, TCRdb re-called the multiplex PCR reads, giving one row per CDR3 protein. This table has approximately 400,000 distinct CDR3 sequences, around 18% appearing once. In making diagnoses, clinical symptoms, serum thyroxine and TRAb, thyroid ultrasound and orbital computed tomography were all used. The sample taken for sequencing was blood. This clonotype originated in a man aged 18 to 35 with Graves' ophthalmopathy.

The CDR3 sequence is CASSLDSGRPTGYTF. CDR3 nucleotide sequence: TGTGCCAGCAGCTTAGACTCCGGGAGGCCTACTGGCTACACCTTC. The rearrangement links TRBV7-6 to TRBJ1-2; D gene ambiguous. CDR1 and CDR2 from the germline V gene are SGHVS and FNYEAQ. V was shortened by 1 base and J by 7 bases, with 16 bases between the two germline ends. This CDR3 is built from 15 residues.